This T cell receptor beta chain appears in the sequencing data of a study of blood T cells in healthy people across ages. A J-beta primer mix and a sample-barcoded 5' primer were used in a second PCR of roughly 6 to 11 cycles. One entry per CDR3 protein results from TCRdb running MiXCR on the 5' RACE reads. The sample contains approximately 770,000 distinct CDR3 sequences, 58% of which appear only once. The trim removed 5 bases at V and 8 bases at J, leaving 8 bases unmatched. The germline V gene encodes CDR1 SGHVS and CDR2 FQNEAQ. CDR3 size: 15 residues. Isolation per sample recovered at least 6 million PBMCs.

Input material: blood. The V gene is TRBV7-8, the J gene TRBJ2-1; 11 positions agree with TRBD2. This TCR derives from a young man in good health. The CDR3 is CASSQTSGRRYEQFF. DNA for the CDR3: TGTGCCAGCAGCCAAACTAGCGGGAGAAGGTATGAGCAGTTCTTC.